These 4 T cell receptor beta chains came from one sample sequenced in a study of T cell responses to AZD1222 COVID-19 vaccine. This table comes from immunoSEQ multiplex PCR, and its TCRdb copy is limited to in-frame clones, with some not included. The sample has more than 110,000 clones, around 85% seen once. Sequenced material: peripheral blood, taken on day 0 of AZD1222 vaccination. These receptor sequences come from an adult in good health.

V is TRBV7-8 and J is TRBJ2-7; 11 nucleotides agree with TRBD2. The trim removed 7 bases at V and 7 bases at J, leaving 12 bases unmatched. This CDR3 region has 15 residues. The germline V gene encodes CDR1 SGHVS and CDR2 FQNEAQ. CDR3 DNA sequence: TGTGCCAGCAACTTCCTAGCGGGAGGAGATTGGGAGCAGTACTTC. Protein sequence: CASNFLAGGDWEQYF.

This chain connects TRBV28 to TRBJ1-4, with no clear D. Trimming took 1 base from V and 0 from J, leaving 6 bases between them. CDR3 length equals 15 residues. Germline V gene sequence: CDR1 MDHEN, CDR2 SYDVKM. The CDR3 nucleotides are TGTGCCAGCAGTTTATCTCCCCCAACTAATGAAAAACTGTTTTTT. This encodes CASSLSPPTNEKLFF. Combining the CDR3 with reference TRBV28 and TRBJ1-4 gives the whole variable domain DVKVTQSSRYLVKRTGEKVFLECVQDMDHENMFWYRQDPGLGLRLIYFSYDVKMKEKGDIPEGYSVSREKKERFSLILESASTNQTSMYLCASSLSPPTNEKLFFGSGTQLSVL.

The rearrangement links TRBV12-3 or TRBV12-4 to TRBJ1-5, with D tentatively TRBD1 (5 bases). V was trimmed by 8 bases and J by 5 bases, leaving 13 bases between them. The CDR3 contains 13 residues. The CDR3 DNA is TGTGCCAGCCTCGGGACGGCCGATCAGCCCCAGCATTTT. It codes for CASLGTADQPQHF.

A few counts support this clone. V gene TRBV19 combines with J gene TRBJ2-3; 11 bases line up with TRBD1. The CDR3 contains 15 residues. Trimming removed 6 bases from V and 5 bases from J; junction bases left unmatched: 7. Germline loops: CDR1 LNHDA, CDR2 SQIVND (reference sequence). CDR3 protein: CASSTPGQGGDTQYF. The CDR3 DNA is TGTGCCAGTAGCACGCCGGGACAGGGGGGAGATACGCAGTATTTT.